This TCR beta chain was identified in a study of Ad26.COV2.S vaccination and SARS-CoV-2 variants. Study details: Donor allocation was to the COV1001 Ad26.COV2.S trial arm.

Specified treatment: roughly 18 received Ad26.COV2.S at low or high dose, single or two shots; roughly 5 received placebo; per-sample allocation not given. All samples were drawn on day 63, counting from the first vaccine or placebo injection. What was given as vaccine was an Ad26 vector encoding Wuhan-strain SARS-CoV-2 spike. Comment on this clone: The antigen is unknown.

Germline lookup yields CDR1 MNHEY and CDR2 SVGAGI. Trimming stripped 6 bases from V and 2 bases from J, with 7 bases between. There are 12 residues in the CDR3. TCRdb's copy holds only in-frame clones and misses some; the assay was immunoSEQ multiplex PCR. The table includes some 480,000 clones, 87% detected once. Findings and caveats of the study: Recipients of either vaccine or placebo displayed similar breadth of non-spike TCRs. Substantial breadth in spike-specific CD8+ and CD4+ T cell responses was reportedly seen after vaccination.

The source of this sequence is a person aged 18 to 65 who received the Ad26.COV2.S COVID-19 vaccine or a placebo. The specimen was peripheral blood, collected in a trial of Ad26.COV2.S vaccine versus placebo. The J gene is TRBJ2-5, the V gene TRBV6-5; TRBD1 might be the D (5 bases). CDR3: CASRTGQETQYF. The CDR3 nucleotides are TGTGCCAGCAGAACAGGTCAAGAGACCCAGTACTTC.